The 20 T cell receptor beta chains in this list originate from one sample, sequenced in a study of blood T cells in healthy people across ages. Sample-barcoded 5' priming and a J-beta primer mix drove a second PCR of about 6 to 12 cycles. TCRdb ran MiXCR on the 5' RACE reads and lists one entry per CDR3 protein. The repertoire holds about 830,000 distinct CDR3 sequences, more than 45% seen once, with over 20% in the top ten. Sequenced input: blood. The receptors shown here come from a man aged 25 to 45 in good health.

The V call is TRBV29-1, the J call TRBJ2-7; TRBD2 matches at 8 bases. CDR1 and CDR2 from the germline V gene are SQVTM and ANQGSEA. This CDR3 has 13 amino acids. The V segment lost 1 base and the J segment 3 bases; nucleotides outside the gene matches: 2. Here the CDR3 reads CSVEGGGFYEQYF. CDR3 nucleotide sequence: TGCAGCGTTGAAGGCGGGGGGTTCTACGAGCAGTACTTC.

This clonotype has only a few counts. The chain carries TRBV7-2 and TRBJ1-4; D gene ambiguous. Trimming took off 2 bases at V and 5 bases at J, with 15 bases between the two ends. This CDR3 region has 16 residues. CDR1 is SGHTA, CDR2 FQGNSA, per germline. Written as DNA, the CDR3 is TGTGCCAGCAGCTTAAATTTCCGAGCAGCGAATGAAAAACTGTTTTTT. It translates to CASSLNFRAANEKLFF.

The gene calls are TRBV12-3 or TRBV12-4 and TRBJ1-4; 8 bases match TRBD1. Losses at the gene ends were 6 bases for V and 1 base for J; bases not matched to a gene: 10. This CDR3 contains 17 residues. The CDR3 reads CASSQRQGRRTNEKLFF. CDR3 DNA sequence: TGTGCCAGCAGCCAAAGACAGGGGCGGAGAACTAATGAAAAACTGTTTTTT.

This clonotype has a single count. The chain carries TRBV29-1 and TRBJ2-5; D perhaps matches TRBD2 (6 bases). The CDR3 spans 12 residues. Germline V gives CDR1 SQVTM, CDR2 ANQGSEA. As DNA, the CDR3 is TGCAGTGTCGTGACAGCGGGTCGAGAGCAGTACTTC. Its translation: CSVVTAGREQYF.

There are a few counts of this clonotype. The V call is TRBV7-9, the J call TRBJ1-2; D is possibly TRBD1 (5 bases). In germline, CDR1 is SEHNR, CDR2 FQNEAQ (reference sequence). Between the trimmed V and J ends, which lost 7 bases and 6 bases, there was a span of 18 bases. The CDR3 runs 14 residues. In DNA, the CDR3 is TGTGCCAGCAACCACCCAAGGGGTGGGGATGGCTACACCTTC. This encodes CASNHPRGGDGYTF.

The rearrangement uses TRBV29-1 and TRBJ2-7, with 8 bases aligning to TRBD1. CDR3 size: 15 residues. Germline-derived CDR1 and CDR2 are SQVTM and ANQGSEA. The V gene end was trimmed by 4 bases and the J gene end by 2 bases; junction bases not matched to a gene: 10. Written as DNA, the CDR3 is TGCAGCGTTGTGATGCCGGGACAGGAGACCTACGAGCAGTACTTC. Protein sequence: CSVVMPGQETYEQYF.

This chain links TRBV7-2 with TRBJ2-5; TRBD2 matches at 8 bases. Germline CDR1 is SGHTA and CDR2 is FQGNSA. The CDR3 has 18 amino acids. Trimming cost V 1 base and J 2 bases; bases outside gene matches: 12. The CDR3 sequence: CASSLVGGASGSQETQYF. CDR3 bases: TGTGCCAGCAGCTTAGTGGGTGGGGCTAGCGGGTCACAAGAGACCCAGTACTTC.

V gene TRBV7-2 combines with J gene TRBJ1-2, with TRBD1 identical over 11 bases. The junction had 5 bases not matched to a gene; V was cut back by 4 bases and J by 4 bases. Germline CDR1 and CDR2: SGHTA and FQGNSA. This CDR3 comprises 15 residues. CDR3 loop: CASSYHGTGGYGYTF. The CDR3 DNA reads as TGTGCCAGCAGCTATCACGGGACAGGGGGCTATGGCTACACCTTC.

Turning to this clonotype: Germline and junction disagree at one end, which may indicate a read error. This sequence joins TRBV20-1 and TRBJ2-1; D is unclear. There are 12 residues in the CDR3. Germline CDR1 and CDR2: DFQATT and SNEGSKA (reference sequence). This CDR3 reads CSASNDKNEQFF. The CDR3, as DNA: TGCAGTGCTAGTAACGACAAGAATGAGCAGTTCTTT.

This clonotype was detected only a few times. The rearrangement links TRBV7-3 to TRBJ2-3; D uncertain. Germline V gene data show CDR1 as SGHTA and CDR2 as FQGTGA. V was clipped by 6 bases and J by 4 bases, with 8 bases between them. The length of the CDR3 is 12 residues. CDR3 DNA: TGTGCCAGCAGGTCAGATGCAGATACGCAGTATTTT. Protein sequence: CASRSDADTQYF.

The J gene is TRBJ1-4, the V gene TRBV6-2 or TRBV6-3; the D gene is possibly TRBD1 (5 bases). The CDR3 runs to 13 residues. CDR1 is MNHEY and CDR2 is SVGEGT in the germline V gene. V lost 5 bases, J lost 8 bases, and 12 bases lay in between. DNA of the CDR3: TGTGCCAGCAGTATCCGGGGACCGGAAAAACTGTTTTTT. As protein: CASSIRGPEKLFF.

This chain joins TRBV20-1 and TRBJ1-2; D is unresolved. Germline V gives CDR1 DFQATT, CDR2 SNEGSKA (reference sequence). Trimming shortened V by 5 bases and J by 9 bases, and 13 bases separated the two germline ends. The CDR3 is 11 amino acids. The CDR3 reads CSAPDSYSYTF. The CDR3 DNA reads TGCAGTGCTCCGGACTCGTATAGCTACACCTTC.

The chain links TRBV10-3 to TRBJ2-1; D gene ambiguous. Germline CDR1 reads ENHRY; CDR2 reads SYGVKD. The CDR3 length is 15 residues. V lost 3 bases and J lost 6, with 15 bases in between. This CDR3 reads CAISEAASLGNEQFF. For the CDR3, the DNA is TGTGCCATCAGTGAAGCAGCGAGTTTGGGCAATGAGCAGTTCTTC.

This clonotype turned up a few times. The gene calls are TRBV4-2 and TRBJ1-2; D is unclear. V shed 0 bases and J shed 6 bases, with 8 bases lying between them. The CDR3 is made up of 13 amino acids. Germline V lookup: CDR1 LGHNA, CDR2 YNFKEQ. CDR3 bases: TGTGCCAGCAGCCAAGATTTTAGGAATGGCTACACCTTC. Translation gives CASSQDFRNGYTF.

This clonotype was seen just once. Given a much more abundant clone one base away, this may be a read error. The chain is built from TRBV7-2 and TRBJ2-3; D is possibly TRBD1 or TRBD2 (5 bases each). V was cut by 7 bases and J by 2 bases, with 10 bases left in between. The V gene's germline CDR1 is SGHTA and CDR2 FQGNSA. The CDR3 totals 13 residues. The CDR3 protein is CASTRDATDTQYF. The DNA for the CDR3 is TGTGCCAGCACCCGGGACGCCACAGATACGCAGTATTTT.

DNA for the CDR3: TGCGCCAGCAGCGTGTACAGGGGGAACACTGAAGCTTTCTTT. This translates into CASSVYRGNTEAFF. The chain is built from TRBV5-1 and TRBJ1-1; 7 positions agree with TRBD1. Germline-derived CDR1 and CDR2 are SGHRS and YFSETQ. This CDR3 is 14 amino acids long. V was pared by 4 bases and J by 1 base, with 4 bases of the junction left unmatched.

The rearrangement links TRBV6-2 or TRBV6-3 to TRBJ1-2; D might be TRBD1 (5 bases). Trimming stripped 8 bases from V and 2 bases from J, with 9 bases between. The germline CDR1 and CDR2 sequences are MNHEY and SVGEGT. The CDR3 runs 12 residues. The CDR3 loop reads CASGWGNYGYTF. CDR3 sequence (DNA): TGTGCCAGCGGTTGGGGGAACTATGGCTACACCTTC.

This clonotype showed up just once. This chain connects TRBV6-2 or TRBV6-3 to TRBJ1-1; a weak D match, TRBD1 (5 bases). V was trimmed by 2 bases and J by 3 bases, leaving 13 bases between them. The CDR3 runs 15 residues. The germline gives CDR1 MNHEY, CDR2 SVGEGT. The CDR3, as DNA: TGTGCCAGCAGTTACGGAGACAGAGGGGACACTGAAGCTTTCTTT. It encodes CASSYGDRGDTEAFF.

This clonotype was detected a few times. The gene calls are TRBV4-2 and TRBJ2-1, with TRBD2 identical over 15 bases. The J segment lost 9 bases and the V segment lost 0 bases, leaving 0 bases of the junction unmatched. Germline V lookup: CDR1 LGHNA, CDR2 YNFKEQ. CDR3 size: 15 residues. The CDR3 loop reads CASSQEGLAGGEQFF. Written as DNA, the CDR3 is TGTGCCAGCAGCCAAGAGGGACTAGCGGGAGGTGAGCAGTTCTTC.

The genes are TRBV7-9 and TRBJ2-1, with 8 bases that match TRBD1. The CDR3 runs 13 residues. CDR1 SEHNR and CDR2 FQNEAQ come from the germline V gene (reference sequence). V shed 8 bases and J 6 bases; nucleotides not matched to a gene: 6. DNA of the CDR3: TGTGCCAGCTATCAGGGGGCCCCCAATGAGCAGTTCTTC. Protein sequence: CASYQGAPNEQFF.